The following is a T cell receptor (beta chain) sequence with its context. Construction of the TCR beta libraries employed iRepertoire HTBI primers in conjunction with Arm-PCR of CDR3 regions. Each CDR3 protein gets one entry after TCRdb re-called the multiplex PCR reads with MiXCR. The table has about 470,000 distinct CDR3 sequences, 16% seen once. The data stem from a study of regulatory T cells in long-lasting Graves disease. Trimming cost V 3 bases and J 5 bases, with 7 bases left between them. CDR1 and CDR2 from the germline V gene are LGHNA and YNFKEQ. The length of the CDR3 is 13 residues. Time point here: newly diagnosed GD, antithyroid drugs for less than 3 months. The authors made the TCR library using RNA they extracted from PBMCs. Another study also made use of these data, one on T cells in Graves' hyperthyroidism and ophthalmopathy. Per that paper: Most expanded thyroid clonotypes above 0.001 recurred in blood.

V and J are TRBV4-2 and TRBJ2-2, with D unclear. This specimen consisted of peripheral blood mononuclear cells (PBMCs), obtained at new diagnosis, from a patient treated with antithyroid drugs. This sequence originates from a man aged 40-55 years with Graves disease. The CDR3 spells CASSHSTTGELFF. The DNA for the CDR3 is TGTGCCAGCAGCCATAGTACGACCGGGGAGCTGTTTTTT.